Shown below are 6 T cell receptor beta chains from a single sample sequenced in a study of neurological immune-mediated disorders. Time point: longitudinal time-point 2. TCRdb re-analysed the 5' RACE reads in MiXCR, keeping a single row per CDR3 protein. Of about 49,000 distinct CDR3 sequences in the sample, around 13% were seen once. The sample consisted of PBMCs. These receptors all stem from a male donor with HTLV-1-associated myelopathy (HAM/TSP).

This clonotype was seen repeatedly, ten times or more. V is TRBV7-2 and J is TRBJ1-2; tentatively, D is TRBD1 (6 bases). CDR1 is SGHTA and CDR2 is FQGNSA in the germline V gene. CDR3 size: 14 residues. V was pared by 2 bases and J by 8 bases, with 15 bases between. Written as DNA, the CDR3 is TGTGCCAGCAGCTTAAACAGGGATTTGAGGGGCTACACCTTC. As protein: CASSLNRDLRGYTF.

In this sample, this clonotype turned up many times. The chain uses TRBV20-1 and TRBJ1-5, with TRBD1 matching over 7 bases. Per germline, CDR1 DFQATT and CDR2 SNEGSKA (reference sequence). The CDR3 sequence is 13 residues long. V lost 6 bases, J lost 7 bases, and 9 bases stayed unmatched. CDR3 sequence (DNA): TGCAGTGCCTCACAGGGGAGAAGACAGCCCCAGCATTTT. Translated: CSASQGRRQPQHF.

This clonotype was recorded many times. The J gene is TRBJ2-3, the V gene TRBV5-1; maybe TRBD2 (6 bases). The length of the CDR3 is 14 residues. The germline CDR1 and CDR2 sequences are SGHRS and YFSETQ. The ends were cut back, 4 bases at V and 2 bases at J, with 11 bases in the middle. CDR3 amino acids: CASSIRGYTDTQYF. The CDR3, as DNA: TGCGCCAGCAGCATTCGGGGGTACACAGATACGCAGTATTTT.

This clonotype was recorded at least ten times. The chain employs TRBV29-1 and TRBJ2-7; D remains ambiguous. The V end lost 4 bases, the J end lost 4 bases, and 11 bases lay between the germline ends. The CDR3 sequence is 12 residues long. Germline V gene data show CDR1 as SQVTM and CDR2 as ANQGSEA. The CDR3 sequence is CSVGYTRYEQYF. CDR3 DNA: TGCAGCGTTGGGTACACCAGATACGAGCAGTACTTC.

The CDR3 here is CASSLLKVGTQYF. In DNA, the CDR3 is TGTGCCAGCAGTTTATTAAAGGTTGGAACGCAGTATTTT. The V gene is TRBV28, the J gene TRBJ2-3; D gene uncertain. Germline V gene data show CDR1 as MDHEN and CDR2 as SYDVKM. The ends were cut back, 1 base at V and 9 bases at J, with 11 bases in the middle. This CDR3 comprises 13 residues.

This clonotype was counted many times. The chain couples TRBV6-6 to TRBJ2-1, with TRBD1 matching 7 bases. The CDR3 contains 16 residues. Germline V CDR1 and CDR2: MNHNY, SVGAGI (reference sequence). V was pared by 2 bases and J by 0 bases, with 4 bases of the junction left unmatched. The CDR3 DNA follows: TGTGCCAGCAGTTACGTAGACAGGGTCTCCTACAATGAGCAGTTCTTC. This gives the protein CASSYVDRVSYNEQFF.